This TCR beta chain was sequenced during a study of blood T cell repertoires in COVID-19. Clones were sequenced by immunoSEQ multiplex PCR, and TCRdb holds only the in-frame ones, with some missing. Of roughly 280,000 clones detected, 75% to 90% appear once; the ten largest clones hold approximately 4%. There are 17 residues in the CDR3. CDR1 KGHDR and CDR2 SFDVKD come from the germline V gene. V dropped 3 bases and J dropped 0; count of bases not matched to a gene: 8. The V gene is TRBV24-1, the J gene TRBJ2-3; TRBD2 matches at 7 bases. The origin of this receptor is a woman between 25 and 40 years old with acute COVID-19. Sequenced: PBMCs or T cells enriched from blood (not recorded which). CDR3 sequence (DNA): TGTGCCACCAGTGATCAGAACGAGCGGGGAAGCACAGATACGCAGTATTTT. It encodes CATSDQNERGSTDTQYF.